This TCR beta chain comes out of a study of T-cell reconstitution after alpha-beta-depleted transplantation in children. The TCRbeta library incorporated unique molecular identifiers. One entry per CDR3 protein, called by TCRdb with MiXCR from the PCR reads. The sample shows about 300,000 distinct CDR3 sequences, over 9% of them seen only once. This clonotype came up many times. Its antigen is still unknown. The study, taken as a whole, reports: By one year post-transplant, T-cell counts and diversity largely arose from T cells that were newly produced. About two months after transplant, alpha-beta T cells reportedly came from several hundred expanded graft clones. The origin of high day-60 TCRbeta diversity in some patients lay in surviving recipient T cells and thymic progenitors.

Trimming removed 5 bases from V and 3 bases from J, with 20 bases in between. Germline CDR1 reads SEHNR; CDR2 reads FQNEAQ (reference sequence). The CDR3 sequence is 16 residues long. This TCR came from a boy younger than two with acute myeloid leukemia, due to receive a stem cell transplant. This chain connects TRBV7-9 to TRBJ2-7; D uncertain. The sequencing used PBMCs, collected before TCRalphabeta/CD19-depleted stem cell transplant. This CDR3 reads CASSHSRTGPNYEQYF. CDR3 sequence (DNA): TGTGCCAGCAGCCATTCCCGGACCGGGCCCAACTACGAGCAGTACTTC.